This TCR beta chain is drawn from a study of radiotherapy plus CTLA-4 blockade in lung cancer. Clones were sequenced by immunoSEQ multiplex PCR, and TCRdb holds only the in-frame ones, with some missing. The data hold some 96,000 clones, with around 88% observed a single time. The germline CDR1 and CDR2 sequences are LNHDA and SQIVND (reference sequence). Trimming removed 2 bases from V and 4 bases from J; junction bases left unmatched: 7. CDR3 size: 16 residues. This receptor was identified in a human donor with non-small cell lung cancer that progressed on radiotherapy plus ipilimumab. The sequencing here drew on peripheral blood, taken from a patient treated with radiotherapy plus ipilimumab. V is TRBV19 and J is TRBJ2-1; 8 bases line up with TRBD1. In DNA, the CDR3 is TGTGCCAGTAGTATAAGCCCGACAGGGGCTTACAATGAGCAGTTCTTC. This codes for CASSISPTGAYNEQFF.